The entry that follows covers one T cell receptor beta chain sequence. Sequencing was performed with immunoSEQ multiplex PCR; in TCRdb, only in-frame clones are kept and a portion is missing. Seen here are about 110,000 clones, 80% to 95% observed once, and the top ten hold roughly 1.4%. These data are taken from a study of T cell changes during pregnancy in multiple sclerosis. Trimming shortened V by 10 bases and J by 2 bases, and 25 bases separated the two germline ends. Germline V CDR1 and CDR2: ENHRY, SYGVKD. The CDR3 has 17 residues. This sample comprised peripheral blood, obtained in the third trimester of pregnancy. The receptor comes from a female donor with multiple sclerosis, enrolled in a pregnancy study. The V and J genes are TRBV10-3 and TRBJ2-3; D perhaps matches TRBD1 (8 bases). CDR3 protein: CATRSQQGGLITDTQYF. The CDR3 coding sequence is TGTGCCACCAGGTCCCAACAGGGGGGGCTTATCACAGATACGCAGTATTTT.